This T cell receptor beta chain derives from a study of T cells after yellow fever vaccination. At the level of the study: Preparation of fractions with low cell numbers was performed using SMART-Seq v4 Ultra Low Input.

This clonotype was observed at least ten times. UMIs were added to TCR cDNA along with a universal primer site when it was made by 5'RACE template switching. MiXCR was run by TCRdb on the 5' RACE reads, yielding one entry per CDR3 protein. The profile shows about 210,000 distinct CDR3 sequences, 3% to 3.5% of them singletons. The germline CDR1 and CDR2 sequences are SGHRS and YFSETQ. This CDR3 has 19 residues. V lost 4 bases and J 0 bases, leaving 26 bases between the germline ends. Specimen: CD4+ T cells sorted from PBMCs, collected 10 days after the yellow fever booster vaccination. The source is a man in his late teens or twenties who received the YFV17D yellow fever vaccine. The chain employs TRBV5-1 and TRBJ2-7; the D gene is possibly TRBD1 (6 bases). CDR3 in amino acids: CASSMREMVTGLASYEQYF. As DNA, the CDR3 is TGCGCCAGCAGCATGAGAGAGATGGTTACAGGGCTTGCCTCCTACGAGCAGTACTTC.